This T cell receptor (beta chain) was found in a study of blood T cells in healthy people across ages. Germline CDR1 and CDR2: GTSNPN and SVGIG (reference sequence). The V and J ends lost 4 bases and 11 bases, in that order; junction bases with no gene match: 17. The CDR3 length is 15 residues. Study-wide results and caveats: The study found TCR beta diversity correlated strongly with naive T cell percentage.

This clonotype was seen at least ten times. What it recognizes is unknown. PCR was performed a second time for about 7 to 11 cycles using a sample-barcoded 5' primer and a J-beta primer mix. TCRdb redid the calling of the 5' RACE reads with MiXCR, one entry per CDR3 protein. The sample records more than 1,400,000 distinct CDR3 sequences, roughly 45% being singletons. The sequence came from a woman between 18 and 29 years old in good health. Sample: blood. The V and J genes are TRBV30 and TRBJ2-5; 9 bases are a match to TRBD1. For the CDR3, the DNA is TGTGCCTGGACGAAGGATACAGGGGGCCAAGGTACTCAGTACTTC. Translated: CAWTKDTGGQGTQYF. Complete variable domain (other parts from reference TRBV30 and TRBJ2-5): SQTIHQWPATLVQPVGSPLSLECTVEGTSNPNLYWYRQAAGRGLQLLFYSVGIGQISSEVPQNLSASRPQDRQFILSSKKLLLSDSGFYLCAWTKDTGGQGTQYFGPGTRLLVL.